Listed below are T cell receptor beta chains from one sample, sequenced in a study of T cell repertoires in ileal Crohn's disease. Profiling relied on immunoSEQ multiplex PCR, and the TCRdb table lists in-frame clones only, not all of them. The table lists about 30,000 clones, around 80% of them singletons. Sequencing used ileal tissue. The receptors come from an adult with Crohn's disease. The CDR3 runs from the conserved cysteine through the conserved F or W. A D gene is named only where the DNA matches it firmly. Clone size is shown for a subset of rows, as once, few, many or a class of expanded clone.

J	size	V	D	CDR3	DNA
TRBJ2-7	-	TRBV5-6	TRBD2	CASEDAGGPYEQYF	TGTGCCAGCGAAGATGCGGGGGGGCCCTACGAGCAGTACTTC
TRBJ2-3	few	TRBV6-1	-	CASSDAVTDTQYF	TGTGCCAGCAGTGATGCAGTCACAGATACGCAGTATTTT
TRBJ2-3	-	TRBV7-6	TRBD1	CASSRQGQADTQYF	TGTGCCAGCAGCCGACAGGGGCAGGCAGATACGCAGTATTTT
TRBJ2-2	once	TRBV4-3	TRBD1	CASSQANRGIGELFF	TGCGCCAGCAGCCAAGCAAACAGGGGGATCGGGGAGCTGTTTTTT
TRBJ1-3	-	TRBV5-1	TRBD1	CASTLTGDSGNTIYF	TGCGCCAGCACCCTTACAGGGGACTCTGGAAACACCATATATTTT
TRBJ1-2	few	TRBV5-5	TRBD1	CASSLGPGQGAVYGYTF	TGTGCCAGCAGCTTGGGACCGGGACAGGGGGCGGTCTATGGCTACACCTTC
TRBJ2-2	-	TRBV6-5	-	CASSYSPSRSGELFF	TGTGCCAGCAGTTACTCACCTAGCCGAAGCGGGGAGCTGTTTTTT
TRBJ2-5	few	TRBV4-3	-	CASSQLGAVETQYF	TGCGCCAGCAGCCAATTGGGGGCGGTTGAGACCCAGTACTTC
TRBJ2-2	once	TRBV5-5	-	CASSLREINGELFF	TGTGCCAGCAGCTTGCGCGAGATCAACGGGGAGCTGTTTTTT
TRBJ1-2	-	TRBV6-5	-	CATGHRTVNYGYTF	TGTGCCACCGGCCATCGGACAGTCAACTATGGCTACACCTTC
TRBJ1-2	-	TRBV11-2	-	CASSLGGGEIGYTF	TGTGCCAGCAGCTTAGGAGGCGGCGAAATTGGCTACACCTTC
TRBJ2-3	-	TRBV7-9	TRBD1	CASRLLTGKTDTQYF	TGTGCCAGCAGATTATTGACAGGGAAAACAGATACGCAGTATTTT
TRBJ1-2	-	TRBV2	TRBD1	CASSGPPPGGNYGYTF	TGTGCCAGCAGTGGCCCTCCCCCAGGGGGGAACTATGGCTACACCTTC
TRBJ1-2	-	TRBV30	-	CAWSGTGIGYTF	TGTGCCTGGAGCGGAACAGGGATCGGCTACACCTTC
TRBJ1-2	-	TRBV7-2	TRBD1	CASSLDGTGWANYGYTF	TGTGCCAGCAGCTTAGATGGGACAGGTTGGGCGAACTATGGCTACACCTTC
TRBJ2-3	few	TRBV6-1	TRBD2	CASRAGGGTDTQYF	TGTGCCAGCAGGGCGGGGGGGGGCACAGATACGCAGTATTTT
TRBJ2-1	once	TRBV5-1	TRBD2	CASSLGGLRDEQFF	TGCGCCAGCAGCTTGGGGGGACTAAGGGATGAGCAGTTCTTC
TRBJ1-5	-	TRBV18	TRBD1	CASSPPGTGGIQPQHF	TGTGCCAGCTCACCACCCGGGACAGGGGGCATTCAGCCCCAGCATTTT
TRBJ2-2	-	TRBV7-9	-	CASRGGTTNTGELFF	TGTGCCAGCAGGGGAGGGACAACGAACACCGGGGAGCTGTTTTTT
TRBJ2-1	-	TRBV4-1	TRBD2	CASSQERGAGEQFF	TGCGCCAGCAGCCAAGAGCGGGGGGCGGGTGAGCAGTTCTTC
TRBJ1-1	few	TRBV6-6	-	CATRGAEAFF	TGTGCCACCCGGGGGGCTGAAGCTTTCTTT
TRBJ2-7	-	TRBV13	TRBD1	CASSLGRQGDEQYF	TGTGCCAGCAGCTTAGGCCGACAGGGGGACGAGCAGTACTTC
TRBJ1-5	few	TRBV21-1	-	CASRSGSNQPQHF	TGTGCCAGCAGAAGCGGGAGCAATCAGCCCCAGCATTTT
TRBJ1-1	-	TRBV5-1	-	CASSLPGEGTEAFF	TGCGCCAGCAGCTTGCCGGGGGAAGGCACTGAAGCTTTCTTT
TRBJ2-5	-	TRBV11-2	-	CASSFIDPRETQYF	TGTGCCAGCAGCTTTATTGATCCTCGGGAGACCCAGTACTTC
TRBJ1-5	-	TRBV7-2	TRBD1	CASSAGGRSNQPQHF	TGTGCCAGCAGCGCAGGGGGAAGGAGCAATCAGCCCCAGCATTTT
TRBJ1-2	once	TRBV12-5	TRBD1	CASGASGTGHLFYGYTF	TGTGCTAGTGGTGCTTCCGGGACAGGGCACCTATTCTATGGCTACACCTTC
TRBJ2-1	-	TRBV9	TRBD1	CASSVTGVPYNEQFF	TGTGCCAGCAGCGTAACAGGGGTACCTTACAATGAGCAGTTCTTC
TRBJ2-1	once	TRBV19	TRBD2	CASSTALAVNEQFF	TGTGCCAGTAGTACAGCACTAGCGGTAAATGAGCAGTTCTTC
TRBJ2-1	-	TRBV2	TRBD2	CASSGLAATNEQFF	TGTGCCAGCAGTGGACTAGCGGCAACGAATGAGCAGTTCTTC
TRBJ1-6	-	TRBV10-3	TRBD1	CAITRTGESPLHF	TGTGCCATCACTAGGACAGGGGAATCACCCCTCCACTTT
TRBJ1-2	-	TRBV6-4	TRBD1	CASSETGQGYGYTF	TGTGCCAGCAGTGAAACGGGACAGGGGTATGGCTACACCTTC
TRBJ2-3	-	TRBV23-1	-	CASSRGNSTDTQYF	TGCGCCAGCAGTCGAGGTAACAGCACAGATACGCAGTATTTT
TRBJ1-1	-	TRBV7-2	-	CASSLVGPRQVGTEAFF	TGTGCCAGCAGCTTAGTTGGGCCTCGACAGGTCGGCACTGAAGCTTTCTTT
TRBJ1-1	few	TRBV10-3	-	CAISERQAEAFF	TGTGCCATCAGTGAGAGACAGGCTGAAGCTTTCTTT
TRBJ2-7	-	TRBV9	-	CASSSEPYEQYF	TGTGCCAGCAGCTCTGAGCCCTACGAGCAGTACTTC
TRBJ1-1	-	TRBV19	-	CASSIQGYSTEAFF	TGTGCCAGTAGTATCCAGGGTTACAGCACTGAAGCTTTCTTT
TRBJ1-4	-	TRBV18	TRBD1	CASSTGVGEKLFF	TGTGCCAGCTCAACAGGGGTAGGAGAAAAACTGTTTTTT
TRBJ1-3	few	TRBV6-5	-	CASSGDGNSGNTIYF	TGTGCCAGCAGTGGTGACGGGAACTCTGGAAACACCATATATTTT
TRBJ1-1	-	TRBV27	-	CASSWTGQTQAFF	TGTGCCAGCAGTTGGACCGGACAAACCCAAGCTTTCTTT
TRBJ1-2	-	TRBV2	-	CASSEDSVGDYGYTF	TGTGCCAGCAGCGAGGACAGTGTAGGGGACTATGGCTACACCTTC
TRBJ2-7	-	TRBV13	-	CASSAGDIPYEQYF	TGTGCCAGCAGCGCCGGGGACATTCCCTACGAGCAGTACTTC
TRBJ1-2	-	TRBV2	TRBD1	CASSLQTGVSYGYTF	TGTGCCAGCAGCCTACAGACAGGGGTCTCCTATGGCTACACCTTC
TRBJ1-1	once	TRBV5-6	-	CASSQDLNGLLNTEAFF	TGTGCCAGCAGCCAGGATTTAAATGGGCTGCTGAACACTGAAGCTTTCTTT
TRBJ2-2	-	TRBV9	TRBD1	CASNPGQANTGELFF	TGTGCCAGCAACCCCGGACAGGCGAACACCGGGGAGCTGTTTTTT
TRBJ1-1	-	TRBV11-2	TRBD1	CASSFLSTGVNTEAFF	TGTGCCAGCAGCTTCCTCTCGACAGGGGTGAACACTGAAGCTTTCTTT
TRBJ2-1	-	TRBV5-6	TRBD1	CASSLWGGQGGHNEQFF	TGTGCCAGCAGCTTGTGGGGAGGACAGGGGGGCCACAATGAGCAGTTCTTC
TRBJ1-1	-	TRBV10-3	-	CAISESQGLGDTEAFF	TGTGCCATCAGTGAGTCCCAGGGGCTTGGGGACACTGAAGCTTTCTTT
TRBJ2-5	-	TRBV6-5	-	CASSYSGLPQETQYF	TGTGCCAGCAGTTACTCGGGACTCCCCCAAGAGACCCAGTACTTC
TRBJ1-2	-	TRBV7-2	-	CASSRDTYYTF	TGTGCCAGCAGCCGCGACACCTACTACACCTTC
TRBJ2-3	once	TRBV4-1	-	CASSQDPREADTQYF	TGCGCCAGCAGCCAAGATCCGAGGGAGGCAGATACGCAGTATTTT
TRBJ1-6	few	TRBV11-2	-	CASSLNLSPLHF	TGTGCCAGCAGCTTAAATCTTTCACCCCTCCACTTT
TRBJ2-5	-	TRBV7-2	TRBD2	CASRGGLAGSATQYF	TGTGCCAGCAGGGGGGGGCTAGCGGGCTCTGCGACCCAGTACTTC
TRBJ1-2	-	TRBV6-1	-	CASSAGVRGYTF	TGTGCCAGCAGTGCAGGGGTCCGGGGCTACACCTTC